Listed below are T cell receptor beta chains from one sample, sequenced in a study of T-cell reconstitution after alpha-beta-depleted transplantation in children. One entry per CDR3 protein, called by TCRdb with MiXCR from the PCR reads. The data hold roughly 400,000 distinct CDR3 sequences, with about a fifth observed a single time. Material: PBMCs from the stem cell graft donor, obtained from the stem cell graft. The receptor set was obtained from a human donor who donated a stem cell graft to a child with acute myeloid leukemia. Each CDR3 is given with its conserved first and last residue. The D gene is left open where the match is weak. Some rows mark clone size as missing; the rest say once, few, many or name a class of expanded clone.

abundance	d_gene	v_gene	j_gene	CDR3nt	CDR3aa
many	-	TRBV5-5	TRBJ2-1	TGTGCCAGCAGCCTTACTGCCCCCACGAATGAGCAGTTCTTC	CASSLTAPTNEQFF
-	-	TRBV7-2	TRBJ2-7	TGTGCCAGCAGCTTGGCGACACCCTACGAGCAGTACTTC	CASSLATPYEQYF
many	-	TRBV24-1	TRBJ2-2	TGTGCCACCAGTGGTAACAGGAGGGTTAGCGGGGAGCTGTTTTTT	CATSGNRRVSGELFF
-	TRBD1	TRBV28	TRBJ2-6	TGTGCCAGCAGTTTGGGGACAGGGGGCGCGCATGGGGCCAACGTCCTGACTTTC	CASSLGTGGAHGANVLTF
once	-	TRBV27	TRBJ2-1	TGTGCCAGCAGTTTACAGGGGAGCAATGAGCAGTTCTTC	CASSLQGSNEQFF
-	-	TRBV15	TRBJ2-3	TGTGCCACCAGCAGAGATTGGGCTAGCGTTACTCTCACAGATACGCAGTATTTT	CATSRDWASVTLTDTQYF
many	TRBD2	TRBV7-8	TRBJ2-7	TGTGCCAGCTCCCATAGCGGGACTCCTTCCTACGAGCAGTACTTC	CASSHSGTPSYEQYF
many	TRBD2	TRBV24-1	TRBJ2-3	TGTGCCACCAGTAAAAAGCCGGGACTAGCGGATGGGGCAGATACGCAGTATTTT	CATSKKPGLADGADTQYF
many	-	TRBV29-1	TRBJ1-1	TGCAGCGCAGGAAGGGAGACGAACACTGAAGCTTTCTTT	CSAGRETNTEAFF
many	TRBD2	TRBV29-1	TRBJ2-2	TGCAGCGTTGGGGCTAGCGGCCCCACCGGGGAGCTGTTTTTT	CSVGASGPTGELFF
few	TRBD2	TRBV9	TRBJ2-1	TGTGCCAGCAGCGTAGGCGGGAGGGGCTGGTGGAATGAGCAGTTCTTC	CASSVGGRGWWNEQFF
few	TRBD2	TRBV12-3/TRBV12-4	TRBJ2-3	TGTGCCAGCAGTTTCGACACTAGCGTCGATACGCAGTATTTT	CASSFDTSVDTQYF
few	-	TRBV5-1	TRBJ2-1	TGCGCCAGCAGCCCCTTATCCTGGACCGAGCAGTTCTTC	CASSPLSWTEQFF
-	TRBD2	TRBV6-2/TRBV6-3	TRBJ2-1	TGTGCCAGCAGTTACCAACGACTAGCGGGAGTCGGGAAGCAGTTCTTC	CASSYQRLAGVGKQFF
many	-	TRBV12-3/TRBV12-4	TRBJ1-6	TGTGCCAGCAGTTTAGCGTGGTCCACTAATTCACCCCTCCACTTT	CASSLAWSTNSPLHF
few	-	TRBV4-1	TRBJ2-2	TGCGCCAGCAGCAGACGGACAGCCAACACCGGGGAGCTGTTTTTT	CASSRRTANTGELFF
-	-	TRBV28	TRBJ2-1	TGTGCCAGCAGTTTAATCGGAGGCCACAATGAGCAGTTCTTC	CASSLIGGHNEQFF
-	-	TRBV12-3/TRBV12-4	TRBJ1-3	TGTGCCAGCAGTTTATCGACTGCCGCTGGAAACACCATATATTTT	CASSLSTAAGNTIYF
few	TRBD2	TRBV2	TRBJ2-1	TGTGCCAGCAGTGAACCCCTAAGAGGGGGACTAGCGGACAATGAGCAGTTCTTC	CASSEPLRGGLADNEQFF
few	TRBD1	TRBV25-1	TRBJ2-7	TGTGCCAGCAGTGACGGACAGGGGGCCCAGACCTACGAGCAGTACTTC	CASSDGQGAQTYEQYF
-	TRBD2	TRBV9	TRBJ2-3	TGTGCCAGCAGCGTAGACGCCAGGGTTAGCGGGAGTAAGGATACGCAGTATTTT	CASSVDARVSGSKDTQYF
many	-	TRBV20-1	TRBJ2-5	TGCAGTGCTAGCGGGGGGCTGGAGACCCAGTACTTC	CSASGGLETQYF
few	-	TRBV6-1	TRBJ2-6	TGTGCCAGCAGCACCCCTAACTCCGGGGCCAACGTCCTGACTTTC	CASSTPNSGANVLTF
few	TRBD1	TRBV24-1	TRBJ2-1	TGTGCCACCAGCGACAGGGGGCCGTCCTACAATGAGCAGTTCTTC	CATSDRGPSYNEQFF
-	-	TRBV7-7	TRBJ2-7	TGTGCCAGCAGCTTAGTCGAGGGGGCGGGAGAGCAGTACTTC	CASSLVEGAGEQYF